This T cell receptor (beta chain) was found in a study of blood T cell repertoires in COVID-19. Sequenced by immunoSEQ multiplex PCR; TCRdb stores in-frame clones only, minus some. The repertoire has about 390,000 clones, more than 75% of them found once; the top ten carry approximately 10%. This sequence originates from a woman aged 45-65 years who had recovered from COVID-19. Sequenced: PBMCs or T cells enriched from blood (not recorded which).

The CDR3 reads CASSLGDRAPYNSPLHF. CDR3 coding DNA: TGTGCCAGCAGCTTAGGGGACAGGGCGCCCTATAATTCACCCCTCCACTTT. This chain joins TRBV11-3 and TRBJ1-6, with TRBD1 matching over 9 bases. The V gene's germline CDR1 is SGHNT and CDR2 YENEEA. The CDR3 contains 17 residues. Unmatched junction bases numbered 3, after V lost 1 base and J lost 2 bases.